Following are 17 T cell receptor beta chains from one sample sequenced in a study of shared clonotypes between healthy human individuals. TCRdb keeps only in-frame clones here, not all; method: immunoSEQ multiplex PCR. This sample carries roughly 1,600,000 clones, around 98.5% of them seen once, and the ten largest clones take about 0.35%. The specimen was naive CD4+ T cells sorted from blood. Subset noted: CD45RA+ positively selected. The receptor source for this set is a man aged 30 to 39 in good health.

The chain has TRBV18 and TRBJ1-1; no reliable D call. The germline V gene encodes CDR1 KGHSH and CDR2 LQKENI. V was trimmed by 4 bases and J by 4 bases, leaving 28 bases between them. There are 19 residues in the CDR3. The CDR3 nucleotides read TGTGCCAGCTCACTCTCATCGGGCAGGTTCGTTACACATGGCACTGAAGCTTTCTTT. This codes for CASSLSSGRFVTHGTEAFF.

The chain recombines TRBV2 with TRBJ1-4; no clear D gene. The CDR3 runs 14 residues. CDR1 is SNHLY and CDR2 is FYNNEI in the germline V gene. The V and J ends lost 9 bases and 5 bases respectively, with 16 bases between them. The CDR3 reads CASAIGRNNEKLFF. The CDR3, as DNA: TGTGCCAGTGCTATTGGGAGGAACAATGAAAAACTGTTTTTT.

This sequence joins TRBV5-4 and TRBJ2-2; 8 bases fit TRBD1. In germline, CDR1 is SGHNT, CDR2 YYREEE (reference sequence). This CDR3 comprises 16 residues. The V segment lost 4 bases and the J segment 4 bases; nucleotides outside the gene matches: 9. The CDR3 coding sequence is TGTGCCAGCAGCGTCCAGGGGGCTATATCCACCGGGGAGCTGTTTTTT. The encoded protein is CASSVQGAISTGELFF. Using reference TRBV5-4 and TRBJ2-2 for the parts outside the CDR3, the full variable domain is ETGVTQSPTHLIKTRGQQVTLRCSSQSGHNTVSWYQQALGQGPQFIFQYYREEENGRGNFPPRFSGLQFPNYSSELNVNALELDDSALYLCASSVQGAISTGELFFGEGSRLTVL.

In regard to this clone: Other DNA sequences in this specimen translate into the identical CDR3. This rearrangement joins TRBV20-1 to TRBJ2-7; TRBD1 aligns across 7 bases. The CDR3 is made up of 11 amino acids. Germline V gene lookup returns CDR1 DFQATT and CDR2 SNEGSKA (reference sequence). Trimming took 2 bases from V and 6 from J; bases not matched to a gene: 1. CDR3 protein: CSARRTGEQYF. CDR3 bases: TGCAGTGCTAGAAGGACAGGCGAGCAGTACTTC.

CDR3 coding DNA: TGTGCCAGCACTCCCGACTTGAGCACAGATACGCAGTATTTT. Its protein product is CASTPDLSTDTQYF. The rearrangement uses TRBV6-1 and TRBJ2-3; D not certain. Germline V gene lookup returns CDR1 MNHNS and CDR2 SASEGT. V was shortened by 7 bases and J by 0 bases, with 11 bases between the two germline ends. The CDR3 runs to 14 residues.

The chain combines TRBV10-1 with TRBJ2-3, with no clear D. The CDR3 is 14 amino acids. From germline, CDR1 is WNHNN and CDR2 SYGVQD (reference sequence). Trimming cost V 10 bases and J 2 bases, with 16 bases left between them. Written as DNA, the CDR3 is TGCGCCACGGGCATTGGGCCAAACACAGATACGCAGTATTTT. Translated: CATGIGPNTDTQYF.

The chain is built from TRBV19 and TRBJ1-2; possibly TRBD1 for D (5 bases). The CDR3 sequence is 18 residues long. CDR1 LNHDA and CDR2 SQIVND come from the germline V gene (reference sequence). The germline V and J ends were trimmed by 5 bases and 0 bases, with 22 bases remaining between them. In DNA, the CDR3 is TGTGCCAGTAGTCCCCGGCAGCCCAGGGCCCCCTCTAACTATGGCTACACCTTC. Translation: CASSPRQPRAPSNYGYTF.

This chain links TRBV14 with TRBJ2-2; a possible D gene is TRBD2 (5 bases). Per the germline V gene, CDR1 is SGHDN and CDR2 is FVKESK. V was pared by 4 bases and J by 5 bases, with 11 bases between. This CDR3 has 14 amino acids. DNA for the CDR3: TGTGCCAGCAGCCCTTCCCCGGGGACCGGGGAGCTGTTTTTT. Protein product: CASSPSPGTGELFF.

This chain joins TRBV7-9 and TRBJ2-5, with D possibly matching TRBD2 (5 bases). With 5 bases removed from V and 1 base from J, the gap between germline ends came to 11 bases. CDR1 is SEHNR, CDR2 FQNEAQ, per germline (reference sequence). CDR3 size: 14 residues. CDR3 sequence reads: CASSPYGGQETQYF. The CDR3 DNA reads TGTGCCAGCAGCCCTTACGGAGGCCAAGAGACCCAGTACTTC.

This chain connects TRBV14 to TRBJ2-7; D call uncertain. Germline CDR1 and CDR2: SGHDN and FVKESK. Trimming removed 0 bases at V and 8 bases at J, with 17 bases between. The CDR3 length is 15 residues. The CDR3 nucleotides read TGTGCCAGCAGCCAAGATCTCCTAGTCTCTTCTCAGCAGTACTTC. Translating gives CASSQDLLVSSQQYF. Full variable domain (outside the CDR3, taken from reference TRBV14 and TRBJ2-7): EAGVTQFPSHSVIEKGQTVTLRCDPISGHDNLYWYRRVMGKEIKFLLHFVKESKQDESGMPNNRFLAERTGGTYSTLKVQPAELEDSGVYFCASSQDLLVSSQQYFGPGTRLTVT.

This sequence joins TRBV10-3 and TRBJ2-7; 9 bases match TRBD1. V was clipped by 0 bases and J by 1 base; unmatched bases: 4. Per germline, CDR1 ENHRY and CDR2 SYGVKD. CDR3 length: 16 amino acids. CDR3 protein: CAISESWGQGSYEQYF. DNA of the CDR3: TGTGCCATCAGTGAGTCGTGGGGACAGGGATCCTACGAGCAGTACTTC.

The gene calls are TRBV5-1 and TRBJ2-7; the D gene is possibly TRBD1 (5 bases). CDR1 and CDR2 from the germline V gene are SGHRS and YFSETQ. CDR3 length: 15 amino acids. V was trimmed by 2 bases and J by 0 bases, leaving 12 bases between them. CDR3 region: CASSLGQTSSYEQYF. CDR3 sequence (DNA): TGCGCCAGCAGCTTAGGACAAACAAGCTCCTACGAGCAGTACTTC. Complete variable domain (other parts from reference TRBV5-1 and TRBJ2-7): KAGVTQTPRYLIKTRGQQVTLSCSPISGHRSVSWYQQTPGQGLQFLFEYFSETQRNKGNFPGRFSGRQFSNSRSEMNVSTLELGDSALYLCASSLGQTSSYEQYFGPGTRLTVT.

Concerning this clone itself: Different DNA sequences within this sample yield the same CDR3. The chain uses TRBV6-1 and TRBJ2-6, with TRBD2 as a possible D gene (5 bases). CDR1 and CDR2 from the germline V gene are MNHNS and SASEGT. The ends were cut back, 8 bases at V and 0 bases at J, with 5 bases in the middle. This CDR3 region has 13 residues. In DNA form, the CDR3 reads TGTGCCAGCCGGGACTCTGGGGCCAACGTCCTGACTTTC. Translation: CASRDSGANVLTF.

The chain employs TRBV5-1 and TRBJ2-5; D gene uncertain. The germline CDR1 and CDR2 sequences are SGHRS and YFSETQ. This CDR3 is built from 13 residues. The V gene lost 1 base and the J gene lost 1 base, with 5 bases spanning the gap. CDR3 in DNA: TGCGCCAGCAGCTTGAGTATCCAAGAGACCCAGTACTTC. Amino acid sequence: CASSLSIQETQYF.

Notes on this clone: This specimen includes other DNA sequences encoding the same CDR3. V usage is TRBV5-4 and J usage is TRBJ1-5, with 7 bases fitting TRBD1. V gave up 5 bases and J gave up 7 bases; unmatched junction bases: 9. The V gene's germline CDR1 is SGHNT and CDR2 YYREEE (reference sequence). The CDR3 runs to 14 residues. The CDR3 nucleotides read TGTGCCAGCAGTTTAGGGGGCGCCGGGCAGCCCCAGCATTTT. It specifies CASSLGGAGQPQHF.

This clone was detected only once. CDR3 loop: CASSTGTSGRAMDEQFF. The CDR3 DNA follows: TGTGCCAGTAGTACCGGGACTAGCGGGAGGGCCATGGATGAGCAGTTCTTC. The chain combines TRBV19 with TRBJ2-1; 16 positions match TRBD2. CDR3 length: 17 amino acids. V was pared by 4 bases and J by 8 bases, with 8 bases of the junction left unmatched. CDR1 and CDR2 (germline): LNHDA, SQIVND (reference sequence).

V and J are TRBV2 and TRBJ1-4; 7 positions match TRBD1. The CDR3 spans 14 residues. Germline V CDR1 and CDR2: SNHLY, FYNNEI. V was clipped by 5 bases and J by 11 bases; unmatched bases: 11. The CDR3 bases are TGTGCCAGCAGTAGTTCGGGACAGACCTTGAAACTGTTTTTT. This codes for CASSSSGQTLKLFF.